The 17 T cell receptor beta chains in this list originate from one sample, sequenced in a study of blood T cell repertoires in COVID-19. Generated by immunoSEQ multiplex PCR, the TCRdb table keeps only in-frame clones and is missing some. The table records 250,000 to 400,000 clones, around 90% of them present only once. Sequencing input: peripheral blood. The origin of the receptors is a middle-aged man with active or convalescent COVID-19.

The chain links TRBV18 to TRBJ2-5, with 8 bases matching TRBD2. Germline V lookup: CDR1 KGHSH, CDR2 LQKENI. V lost 2 bases and J lost 5; bases outside the gene matches: 7. This CDR3 comprises 15 residues. This chain's CDR3 is CASSPAGLAGETQYF. CDR3 coding DNA: TGTGCCAGCTCACCAGCAGGACTAGCAGGGGAGACCCAGTACTTC.

CDR3 region: CASSAQGGNQPQHF. CDR3 nucleotides: TGTGCCAGCAGTGCCCAGGGGGGCAATCAGCCCCAGCATTTT. This rearrangement joins TRBV2 to TRBJ1-5; TRBD1 matches at 7 bases. Germline V gene lookup returns CDR1 SNHLY and CDR2 FYNNEI. The CDR3 is 14 amino acids. J gave up 2 bases and V 4 bases, and 2 bases lay outside the gene matches.

V is TRBV11-2 and J is TRBJ2-3, with no clear D. Germline V gives CDR1 SGHAT, CDR2 FQNNGV. The CDR3 runs 14 residues. V dropped 5 bases and J dropped 1 base, with 10 bases sitting between them. CDR3 sequence: CASSPSSGTDTQYF. The DNA of the CDR3 is TGTGCCAGCAGCCCGAGCTCCGGCACAGATACGCAGTATTTT.

The chain uses TRBV18 and TRBJ1-1; D gene uncertain. V was pared by 3 bases and J by 4 bases, with 12 bases between. Germline V CDR1 and CDR2: KGHSH, LQKENI. The CDR3 has 14 amino acids. CDR3 region: CASSPALAGTEAFF. CDR3 DNA sequence: TGTGCCAGCTCACCGGCCTTAGCGGGCACTGAAGCTTTCTTT.

This rearrangement joins TRBV28 to TRBJ1-2, with D possibly TRBD1 on 5 matching bases. Germline V gives CDR1 MDHEN, CDR2 SYDVKM. The CDR3 has 11 residues. Deletions cut 4 bases from V and 7 bases from J, with 7 bases between. This chain's CDR3 is CASSSRAGYTF. CDR3 DNA sequence: TGTGCCAGCAGTTCCAGGGCTGGCTACACCTTC.

The rearrangement joins TRBV16 to TRBJ1-2; 8 bases align to TRBD1. CDR1 KGHSY and CDR2 FQNENV come from the germline V gene. V lost 0 bases to trimming and J lost 8 bases; unmatched junction nucleotides: 2. The CDR3 length is 13 residues. This CDR3 is CASSQSDRGGYTF. DNA for the CDR3: TGTGCCAGCAGCCAATCCGACAGGGGCGGCTACACCTTC.

V gene TRBV7-9 combines with J gene TRBJ1-1; 7 nucleotides match TRBD1. Germline V gene sequence: CDR1 SEHNR, CDR2 FQNEAQ (reference sequence). The CDR3 consists of 13 residues. The trim removed 5 bases at V and 6 bases at J, leaving 6 bases unmatched. CDR3 DNA: TGTGCCAGCAGCATAACGGGACAGCCTGAAGCTTTCTTT. Encoded protein: CASSITGQPEAFF.

This sequence joins TRBV12-3 or TRBV12-4 and TRBJ1-5; a weak D match, TRBD1 (5 bases). The CDR3 sequence is 13 residues long. Trimming shortened V by 3 bases and J by 6 bases, and 9 bases separated the two germline ends. CDR3 residues: CASSLTAGQPQHF. The CDR3 DNA reads TGTGCCAGCAGTTTGACAGCGGGTCAGCCCCAGCATTTT.

Concerning this clone: Other DNA sequences within the sample encode an identical CDR3. V gene TRBV9 combines with J gene TRBJ1-5; no definite D call. Germline loops: CDR1 SGDLS, CDR2 YYNGEE. The CDR3 extends over 14 amino acids. Trimming removed 3 bases from V and 0 bases from J, with 7 bases in between. Written as DNA, the CDR3 is TGTGCCAGCAGCGGAGAGGATAGCAATCAGCCCCAGCATTTT. It is translated as CASSGEDSNQPQHF. The variable domain in full, with the rest retrieved from reference TRBV9 and TRBJ1-5, is DSGVTQTPKHLITATGQRVTLRCSPRSGDLSVYWYQQSLDQGLQFLIQYYNGEERAKGNILERFSAQQFPDLHSELNLSSLELGDSALYFCASSGEDSNQPQHFGDGTRLSIL.

The J gene is TRBJ2-5, the V gene TRBV5-1; D call uncertain. The CDR3 totals 15 residues. Germline values: CDR1 SGHRS, CDR2 YFSETQ. The V end was cut by 0 bases, the J end by 1 base, with 10 bases between. The CDR3 coding sequence is TGCGCCAGCAGCTTGGTTCCCCGTAGCCAAGAGACCCAGTACTTC. It is translated as CASSLVPRSQETQYF. The variable domain in full, with the rest retrieved from reference TRBV5-1 and TRBJ2-5, is KAGVTQTPRYLIKTRGQQVTLSCSPISGHRSVSWYQQTPGQGLQFLFEYFSETQRNKGNFPGRFSGRQFSNSRSEMNVSTLELGDSALYLCASSLVPRSQETQYFGPGTRLLVL.

The chain uses TRBV6-1 and TRBJ2-5, with D possibly being TRBD2 (5 bases). Germline V gene data show CDR1 as MNHNS and CDR2 as SASEGT. The ends were cut back, 1 base at V and 0 bases at J, with 9 bases in the middle. There are 15 residues in the CDR3. The CDR3 reads CASSEGRGYQETQYF. In nucleotides, the CDR3 is TGTGCCAGCAGTGAAGGGCGCGGGTACCAAGAGACCCAGTACTTC.

This clone was counted only a few times. The chain couples TRBV10-1 to TRBJ1-1, with 11 positions matching TRBD1. Germline CDR1 reads WNHNN; CDR2 reads SYGVQD (reference sequence). V shed 7 bases, J shed 5 bases, and the junction held 3 bases outside the gene matches. The length of the CDR3 is 13 residues. The CDR3 spells CASTGQGATEAFF. DNA for the CDR3: TGCGCCAGCACTGGACAGGGGGCAACTGAAGCTTTCTTT.

The genes are TRBV28 and TRBJ1-1; the match to TRBD1 covers 8 bases. This CDR3 contains 14 residues. The V segment lost 6 bases and the J segment 3 bases; nucleotides outside the gene matches: 6. The germline gives CDR1 MDHEN, CDR2 SYDVKM. DNA of the CDR3: TGTGCCAGCAGAGTTACAGGGGGTTACACTGAAGCTTTCTTT. It translates to CASRVTGGYTEAFF. The full variable domain, in which reference TRBV28 and TRBJ1-1 provide the parts outside the CDR3, is DVKVTQSSRYLVKRTGEKVFLECVQDMDHENMFWYRQDPGLGLRLIYFSYDVKMKEKGDIPEGYSVSREKKERFSLILESASTNQTSMYLCASRVTGGYTEAFFGQGTRLTVV.

The rearrangement joins TRBV30 to TRBJ1-3, with D possibly TRBD1 on 5 matching bases. CDR3 size: 15 residues. V shed 0 bases and J shed 0 bases, with 9 bases lying between them. Germline loops: CDR1 GTSNPN, CDR2 SVGIG (reference sequence). As DNA, the CDR3 is TGTGCCTGGAGTGTAGGACAAATCTCTGGAAACACCATATATTTT. This encodes CAWSVGQISGNTIYF.

V gene TRBV5-1 combines with J gene TRBJ1-2; 7 positions agree with TRBD1. Trimming removed 7 bases from V and 0 bases from J; junction bases left unmatched: 3. The CDR3 runs to 13 residues. The germline V gene has CDR1 SGHRS and CDR2 YFSETQ. The CDR3 loop is CASGDRANYGYTF. In nucleotides, the CDR3 is TGCGCCAGCGGTGACAGGGCTAACTATGGCTACACCTTC.

This clone came up a few times. The CDR3 here is CAWSVRRGGRSSGQPQHF. DNA for the CDR3: TGTGCCTGGAGTGTACGCCGGGGGGGCCGCTCTTCAGGGCAGCCCCAGCATTTT. This rearrangement joins TRBV30 to TRBJ1-5, with D perhaps matching TRBD1 (6 bases). This CDR3 is 18 amino acids long. Germline CDR1 GTSNPN, CDR2 SVGIG (reference sequence). V lost 0 bases to trimming and J lost 7 bases, with 25 bases between them.

The rearrangement uses TRBV19 and TRBJ2-3; a possible D gene is TRBD2 (6 bases). The CDR3 has 14 residues. Trimming removed 6 bases from V and 10 bases from J, with 20 bases in between. Germline V gene lookup returns CDR1 LNHDA and CDR2 SQIVND (reference sequence). Written as DNA, the CDR3 is TGTGCCAGTAGGCTGATAGGGACTGAAGAACCGCAGTATTTT. It encodes CASRLIGTEEPQYF.